This is a list of T cell receptor beta chains from one sample in a study of radiotherapy plus CTLA-4 blockade in lung cancer. Using immunoSEQ multiplex PCR, the repertoire was profiled, and TCRdb retains in-frame clones only, with some absent. The sample records around 70,000 clones, around 69% being singletons. The sequencing here drew on peripheral blood, taken from a patient treated with radiotherapy plus ipilimumab. The origin of the receptors is a human donor with non-small cell lung cancer whose response to radiotherapy plus ipilimumab could not be evaluated. Some clones in this sample may be carry-over from other donors' samples. Both conserved end residues are part of each CDR3. The D gene is left open where the match is weak.

v_gene: TRBV9; j_gene: TRBJ2-7; d_gene: NA; CDR3nt: TGTGCCAGCAGCGTAGACACAACCTACGAGCAGTACTTC; CDR3aa: CASSVDTTYEQYF
v_gene: TRBV2; j_gene: TRBJ2-5; d_gene: TRBD1; CDR3nt: TGTGCCAGCAGCCGGGACAGGGGCCGGCCAGAGACCCAGTACTTC; CDR3aa: CASSRDRGRPETQYF
v_gene: TRBV4-3; j_gene: TRBJ2-3; d_gene: NA; CDR3nt: TGCGCCAGCAGCCAAGTTGGTTACGGTGATACGCAGTATTTT; CDR3aa: CASSQVGYGDTQYF
v_gene: TRBV5-4; j_gene: TRBJ1-3; d_gene: TRBD1; CDR3nt: TGTGCCAGCAGCTTCGGACAGGTCTCTGGAAACACCATATATTTT; CDR3aa: CASSFGQVSGNTIYF
v_gene: TRBV9; j_gene: TRBJ2-1; d_gene: TRBD1; CDR3nt: TGTGCCAGCAGCCCACAGGGGAGCTCCTACAATGAGCAGTTCTTC; CDR3aa: CASSPQGSSYNEQFF
v_gene: TRBV19; j_gene: TRBJ1-2; d_gene: TRBD1; CDR3nt: TGTGCCAGTAGTATAGCCGGGACAGTTATCCGTGGCTACACCTTC; CDR3aa: CASSIAGTVIRGYTF
v_gene: TRBV7-2; j_gene: TRBJ2-1; d_gene: TRBD2; CDR3nt: TGTGCCAGCACAAAATACGGGGGGAATGAGCAGTTCTTC; CDR3aa: CASTKYGGNEQFF
v_gene: TRBV19; j_gene: TRBJ1-1; d_gene: NA; CDR3nt: TGTGCCAGTAGTAGAGGCGACGAGGTCACTGAAGCTTTCTTT; CDR3aa: CASSRGDEVTEAFF
v_gene: TRBV9; j_gene: TRBJ2-7; d_gene: NA; CDR3nt: TGTGCCAGCAGCGTGACAGAAAACTCCTACGAGCAGTACTTC; CDR3aa: CASSVTENSYEQYF
v_gene: TRBV18; j_gene: TRBJ1-5; d_gene: NA; CDR3nt: TGTGCCAGCTCACCAGGAGCGGCCAATCAGCCCCAGCATTTT; CDR3aa: CASSPGAANQPQHF